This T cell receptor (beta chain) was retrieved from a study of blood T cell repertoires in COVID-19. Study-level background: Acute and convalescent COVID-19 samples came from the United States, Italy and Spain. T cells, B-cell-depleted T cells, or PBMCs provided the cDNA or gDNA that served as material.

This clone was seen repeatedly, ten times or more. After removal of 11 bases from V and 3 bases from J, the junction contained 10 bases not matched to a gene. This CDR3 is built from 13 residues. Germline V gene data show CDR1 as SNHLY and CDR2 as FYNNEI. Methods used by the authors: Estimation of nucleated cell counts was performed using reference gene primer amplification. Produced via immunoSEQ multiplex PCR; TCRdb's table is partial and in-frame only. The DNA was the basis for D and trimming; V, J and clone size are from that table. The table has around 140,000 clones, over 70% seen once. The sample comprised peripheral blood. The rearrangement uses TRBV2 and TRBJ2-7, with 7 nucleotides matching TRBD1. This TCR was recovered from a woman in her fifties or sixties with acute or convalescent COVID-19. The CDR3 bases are TGTGCCGGGGCCGGACAGGACGGCTACGAGCAGTACTTC. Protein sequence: CAGAGQDGYEQYF. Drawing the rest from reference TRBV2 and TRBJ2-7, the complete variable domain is EPEVTQTPSHQVTQMGQEVILRCVPISNHLYFYWYRQILGQKVEFLVSFYNNEISEKSEIFDDQFSVERPDGSNFTLKIRSTKLEDSAMYFCAGAGQDGYEQYFGPGTRLTVT.